Each of the 25 T cell receptor beta chains below was sequenced from the same sample in a study of low-dose radiotherapy and immunotherapy resistance in tumors (dated by TCRdb to the early 2020s). The sample's time point, from its label and the paper: after trial treatment. The treatment or condition label here, explained by the study, means: LDRT plus nivolumab, ipilimumab, low-dose cyclophosphamide and aspirin (RACIN trial). TCRdb lists the instrument as Illumina HiSeq 2500. First-strand cDNA was synthesized with Superscript III and a set of TRAV- and TRBV-specific primers, covering both TCRalpha and TCRbeta chains. TCRs were amplified with Phusion for around 20 PCR cycles, with a constant-region primer paired with the adapter attached to the V primers. The public reads were reprocessed in TCRdb via fastp at Q25 and MiXCR, keeping in-frame beta chains. Merged by CDR3 protein, the rows form single entries marked with the most common genes and DNA. The sample table lists tens of thousands of distinct CDR3 sequences, 20% to 25% of them with a count of one. The leading ten clones occupy around 13% of the sample.

Sample: PBMCs, taken after low-dose radiotherapy plus immunotherapy. All receptors derive from a female donor with ovarian cancer.

Comments on this clonotype: Compared with germline, one end of the junction differs, possibly owing to a read error. The V and J genes are TRBV5-3 and TRBJ2-7; D gene ambiguous. TRBV5-3 is marked as an open reading frame, function uncertain. The CDR3 runs to 15 residues. This CDR3 reads CASSLAPQETYEQYF. The CDR3, as DNA: TGTGCCAGCAGCTTGGCCCCTCAGGAGACCTACGAGCAGTACTTC.

This clonotype came up many times. V usage is TRBV2 and J usage is TRBJ1-4; 9 bases fit TRBD1. The V gene's germline CDR1 is SNHLY and CDR2 FYNNEI. After removal of 5 bases from V and 2 bases from J, the junction contained 15 bases not matched to a gene. The CDR3 extends over 19 amino acids. CDR3 DNA sequence: TGTGCCAGCAGTCTAACCGGGACAGGGTCTCCTATTACTAATGAAAAACTGTTTTTT. It specifies CASSLTGTGSPITNEKLFF.

This clonotype is medium-sized by share. The V call is TRBV6-6, the J call TRBJ1-1; maybe TRBD1 (6 bases). The germline gives CDR1 MNHNY, CDR2 SVGAGI (reference sequence). This CDR3 has 15 amino acids. V was trimmed by 7 bases and J by 0 bases, leaving 15 bases between them. In DNA, the CDR3 is TGTGCCAGCACCCGAGGGAGGGGGTTGAACACTGAAGCTTTCTTT. The encoded protein is CASTRGRGLNTEAFF.

In this sample, this clonotype turned up a few times. V usage is TRBV20-1 and J usage is TRBJ2-7; the D is unclear. Deletions cut 1 base from V and 2 bases from J, with 21 bases between. The CDR3 is made up of 17 amino acids. Germline V lookup: CDR1 DFQATT, CDR2 SNEGSKA (reference sequence). This CDR3 reads CSARALIQTARPYEQYF. CDR3 bases: TGCAGTGCTAGAGCTCTCATACAGACTGCCCGACCCTACGAGCAGTACTTC.

The genes are TRBV5-1 and TRBJ2-1, with 7 bases that match TRBD1. Germline V gives CDR1 SGHRS, CDR2 YFSETQ. The J segment lost 1 base and the V segment lost 4 bases, leaving 5 bases of the junction unmatched. The length of the CDR3 is 15 residues. CDR3 sequence reads: CASSNPGQSYNEQFF. The CDR3 coding sequence is TGCGCCAGCAGCAATCCGGGACAGTCCTACAATGAGCAGTTCTTC.

The chain joins TRBV28 to TRBJ1-6, with 10 nucleotides matching TRBD1. CDR3 length: 16 residues. V trimming: 7 bases; J trimming: 10 bases; junction bases outside the gene matches: 13. Germline CDR1 is MDHEN and CDR2 is SYDVKM. CDR3 in amino acids: CASTKGQGGSRSPLHF. CDR3 DNA sequence: TGTGCCAGCACCAAAGGACAGGGGGGTTCGCGATCACCCCTCCACTTT.

This clonotype has at least ten counts. V is TRBV14 and J is TRBJ2-3; D possibly corresponds to TRBD2 (5 bases). With 0 bases removed from V and 0 bases from J, the gap between germline ends came to 7 bases. CDR3 length: 15 residues. Germline assignment: CDR1 SGHDN and CDR2 FVKESK. This CDR3 reads CASSQDGLSTDTQYF. The CDR3, as DNA: TGTGCCAGCAGCCAAGACGGACTCAGCACAGATACGCAGTATTTT.

This clonotype has at least ten counts. The rearrangement uses TRBV6-2 or TRBV6-3 and TRBJ1-1; D not certain. Trimming removed 6 bases from V and 1 base from J, with 9 bases in between. Germline values: CDR1 MNHEY, CDR2 SVGEGT. The CDR3 totals 13 residues. The CDR3: CASRTTGNTEAFF. The CDR3 DNA sequence: TGTGCCAGCAGAACGACGGGGAACACTGAAGCTTTCTTT.

In this sample, this clonotype turned up many times. The chain recombines TRBV19 with TRBJ2-1; D gene uncertain. The germline V gene has CDR1 LNHDA and CDR2 SQIVND (reference sequence). V lost 2 bases and J 5 bases, leaving 13 bases between the germline ends. The CDR3 spans 15 residues. The CDR3 region has the DNA TGTGCCAGTAGTATAATCGCCAGGACCAACAATGAGCAGTTCTTC. This encodes CASSIIARTNNEQFF.

This chain joins TRBV9 and TRBJ2-7, with 10 bases fitting TRBD2. CDR1 SGDLS and CDR2 YYNGEE come from the germline V gene. The J segment lost 6 bases and the V segment lost 3 bases, leaving 9 bases of the junction unmatched. CDR3 length: 15 amino acids. For the CDR3, the DNA is TGTGCCAGCAGCGCACAAGCGGGAGGGCCAAGCGAGCAGTACTTC. It is translated as CASSAQAGGPSEQYF.

The chain employs TRBV11-2 and TRBJ1-2; D not certain. The V end was cut by 3 bases, the J end by 0 bases, with 8 bases between. Germline values: CDR1 SGHAT, CDR2 FQNNGV. The CDR3 sequence is 14 residues long. The CDR3 DNA reads as TGTGCCAGCAGCTTGGGCGTAGCTAACTATGGCTACACCTTC. This gives the protein CASSLGVANYGYTF.

This clonotype was counted ten times or more. The J gene is TRBJ1-1, the V gene TRBV19; D not resolved. The CDR3 loop spans 15 amino acids. V was trimmed by 3 bases and J by 1 base, leaving 12 bases between them. CDR1 and CDR2 from the germline V gene are LNHDA and SQIVND (reference sequence). The CDR3 loop reads CASSIGPGENTEAFF. CDR3 bases: TGTGCCAGTAGTATTGGGCCTGGGGAGAACACTGAAGCTTTCTTT.

This clonotype occurred many times. The chain is built from TRBV6-2 or TRBV6-3 and TRBJ2-4, with D possibly TRBD1 on 6 matching bases. The CDR3 length is 20 residues. The germline gives CDR1 MNHEY, CDR2 SVGEGT. With 7 bases removed from V and 1 base from J, the gap between germline ends came to 29 bases. The CDR3 protein is CASTIALPYDRLGAKNIQYF. CDR3 DNA: TGTGCCAGCACCATCGCTCTGCCCTACGACAGGCTCGGGGCCAAAAACATTCAGTACTTC.

This clonotype was detected ten times or more. This chain connects TRBV28 to TRBJ2-4; D gene unclear. CDR1 is MDHEN and CDR2 is SYDVKM in the germline V gene. This CDR3 comprises 16 residues. Trimming stripped 6 bases from V and 1 base from J, with 16 bases between. CDR3: CASSLTPSRAKNIQYF. The CDR3 DNA follows: TGTGCCAGCAGCCTCACCCCGAGCAGGGCCAAAAACATTCAGTACTTC. Complete variable domain (other parts from reference TRBV28 and TRBJ2-4): DVKVTQSSRYLVKRTGEKVFLECVQDMDHENMFWYRQDPGLGLRLIYFSYDVKMKEKGDIPEGYSVSREKKERFSLILESASTNQTSMYLCASSLTPSRAKNIQYFGAGTRLSVL.

This clonotype occurred many times. The chain recombines TRBV11-2 with TRBJ1-1, with D maybe TRBD1 (5 bases). In germline, CDR1 is SGHAT, CDR2 FQNNGV. V lost 5 bases and J lost 4, with 11 bases in between. The CDR3 covers 13 residues. CDR3 nucleotides: TGTGCCAGCAGCCCCGGGGGGGGCACTGAAGCTTTCTTT. It codes for CASSPGGGTEAFF.

At least ten counts were recorded for this clonotype. The junction and the germline gene differ at one end; a read error may be behind it. This chain uses TRBV7-7 with TRBJ2-1, with D unresolved. Germline CDR1 SSHAT, CDR2 FNYEAQ (reference sequence). The CDR3 contains 14 residues. CDR3 in DNA: TGTGCTAGCACCCCCCCGGAGAACTACAATGAGCAGTTCTTC. Its translation: CASTPPENYNEQFF.

The rearrangement links TRBV2 to TRBJ2-5, with D perhaps matching TRBD2 (6 bases). V shed 8 bases and J shed 0 bases, with 10 bases lying between them. This CDR3 contains 13 residues. In germline, CDR1 is SNHLY, CDR2 FYNNEI. The CDR3 sequence: CASGRENQETQYF. The CDR3 DNA follows: TGTGCCAGCGGGCGGGAAAACCAAGAGACCCAGTACTTC.

This clonotype was recorded many times. CDR3 in amino acids: CSANQRGRGSYNEQFF. The CDR3 region has the DNA TGCAGTGCGAACCAGCGCGGGCGGGGCTCCTACAATGAGCAGTTCTTC. The rearrangement links TRBV20-1 to TRBJ2-1; possibly TRBD2 for D (6 bases). Looked up from germline, CDR1 is DFQATT and CDR2 is SNEGSKA (reference sequence). Deletions cut 6 bases from V and 0 bases from J, with 18 bases between. The CDR3 is 16 amino acids.

This clonotype has ten or more counts. The chain uses TRBV30 and TRBJ2-7; 12 positions agree with TRBD2. Germline V lookup: CDR1 GTSNPN, CDR2 SVGIG (reference sequence). J was trimmed by 3 bases and V by 5 bases; bases with no gene match: 2. The CDR3 spans 13 residues. The CDR3 region is CAWSTSGSYEQYF. CDR3 bases: TGTGCCTGGTCGACTAGCGGGAGCTACGAGCAGTACTTC.

In this sample, this clonotype turned up many times. This chain links TRBV5-5 with TRBJ1-6, with 7 nucleotides matching TRBD1. The CDR3 is 15 residues long. The V and J ends lost 4 bases and 6 bases, in that order; junction bases with no gene match: 7. Germline V CDR1 and CDR2: SGHKS, YYEKEE (reference sequence). The CDR3 sequence is CASSPGGTANSPLHF. The CDR3 DNA reads as TGTGCCAGCAGCCCCGGAGGGACAGCTAATTCACCCCTCCACTTT.

On this clonotype itself: The likely explanation is a read error, given a far larger clone one base away. The V call is TRBV5-1, the J call TRBJ2-7; weak D call: TRBD1 (6 bases). This CDR3 is 16 amino acids long. Germline CDR1 reads SGHRS; CDR2 reads YFSETQ. As DNA, the CDR3 is TGTGCCAGCAGCTTACGGGTGACAAGGGGGAACTACGAGCAGTACTTC. It codes for CASSLRVTRGNYEQYF.

This clonotype was found once. The chain couples TRBV12-3 or TRBV12-4 to TRBJ1-6; TRBD1 is a possible D gene (5 bases). Trimming pared 11 bases from V and 7 bases from J, leaving 9 bases between. The CDR3 sequence is 11 residues long. CDR3 DNA sequence: TGTGCCCACCGACAGAATTCACCCCTCCACTTT. Translated, it gives CAHRQNSPLHF.

This clonotype was detected many times. The V gene is TRBV27, the J gene TRBJ2-3; D is unresolved. Trimming shortened V by 4 bases and J by 6 bases, and 17 bases separated the two germline ends. This CDR3 is 15 amino acids long. Germline V gene sequence: CDR1 MNHEY, CDR2 SMNVEV (reference sequence). CDR3 nucleotide sequence: TGTGCCAGCAGTTCCAACGGTTTAGCCGGGGATACGCAGTATTTT. Translating gives CASSSNGLAGDTQYF.

Ten or more counts support this clonotype. This chain links TRBV6-5 with TRBJ2-3; TRBD2 aligns across 7 bases. V was clipped by 4 bases and J by 0 bases; unmatched bases: 7. Germline CDR1 reads MNHEY; CDR2 reads SVGAGI. This CDR3 is built from 16 residues. This CDR3 reads CASSFIPAGSTDTQYF. The CDR3 region has the DNA TGTGCCAGCAGTTTCATTCCAGCGGGGAGCACAGATACGCAGTATTTT.

This clonotype was counted a few times. This likely came from a read error, as a far larger clone is one base away. The chain employs TRBV24-1 and TRBJ2-7; TRBD1 aligns across 7 bases. CDR3 length: 15 amino acids. Germline values: CDR1 KGHDR, CDR2 SFDVKD. The V and J ends lost 3 bases and 7 bases, in that order; junction bases with no gene match: 11. The CDR3 DNA is TGTGCCACCAGTGATGAGACAGGGACCTACAATGAGCAGTACTTC. It specifies CATSDETGTYNEQYF.